The 24 T cell receptor beta chains listed next were all sequenced from one sample in a study of T cells in localized non-small cell lung cancer. Only in-frame clones appear in the TCRdb table, and some are missing; sequencing was by immunoSEQ multiplex PCR. The sample holds 20,000 or so clones, 90% seen once. Sequenced material: peripheral blood, taken before any cancer treatment. Source of these receptors: a woman aged 40-70 years with stage I lung adenocarcinoma.

This chain uses TRBV18 with TRBJ1-3; the D is unclear. The germline V and J ends were trimmed by 3 bases and 0 bases, with 6 bases remaining between them. Germline CDR1 and CDR2: KGHSH and LQKENI. This CDR3 has 14 amino acids. CDR3 bases: TGTGCCAGCTCACCGGCCGCCTCTGGAAACACCATATATTTT. It yields the protein CASSPAASGNTIYF. Together with reference TRBV18 and TRBJ1-3, the CDR3 gives the full variable domain: NAGVMQNPRHLVRRRGQEARLRCSPMKGHSHVYWYRQLPEEGLKFMVYLQKENIIDESGMPKERFSAEFPKEGPSILRIQQVVRGDSAAYFCASSPAASGNTIYFGEGSWLTVV.

The chain uses TRBV19 and TRBJ1-5; D possibly corresponds to TRBD1 (5 bases). Germline lookup yields CDR1 LNHDA and CDR2 SQIVND (reference sequence). The CDR3 has 17 residues. Trimming stripped 3 bases from V and 0 bases from J, with 15 bases between. The CDR3 nucleotides read TGTGCCAGTAGTATTGGGGCAGAACTAAATAGCAATCAGCCCCAGCATTTT. Its protein product is CASSIGAELNSNQPQHF.

In its sample, this clone was seen once. This chain joins TRBV7-2 and TRBJ2-6; 7 nucleotides match TRBD1. The germline V gene encodes CDR1 SGHTA and CDR2 FQGNSA. V was clipped by 5 bases and J by 0 bases; unmatched bases: 10. The length of the CDR3 is 18 residues. CDR3 DNA sequence: TGTGCCAGCAGCGCAACATACAGGGGTAGCTCTGGGGCCAACGTCCTGACTTTC. Its protein is CASSATYRGSSGANVLTF.

The chain uses TRBV30 and TRBJ2-7; 8 bases are shared with TRBD2. Germline CDR1 GTSNPN, CDR2 SVGIG (reference sequence). V lost 4 bases to trimming and J lost 4 bases; unmatched junction nucleotides: 6. The length of the CDR3 is 13 residues. The CDR3 region is CAWNYGREYEQYF. CDR3 in DNA: TGTGCCTGGAATTACGGGAGGGAATACGAGCAGTACTTC.

The CDR3 coding sequence is TGTGCCAGCAGTTACTCTCAGACTAGCGGAGCCTACGAGCAGTACTTC. Amino acids: CASSYSQTSGAYEQYF. The chain couples TRBV6-6 to TRBJ2-7; 9 nucleotides agree with TRBD2. The V and J ends lost 0 bases and 2 bases, in that order; junction bases with no gene match: 5. Germline V gives CDR1 MNHNY, CDR2 SVGAGI (reference sequence). The length of the CDR3 is 16 residues.

The V gene is TRBV4-3, the J gene TRBJ2-7; 10 bases fit TRBD1. The germline CDR1 and CDR2 sequences are LGHNA and YSLEER. The CDR3 loop spans 16 amino acids. The V and J ends lost 1 base and 1 base, in that order; junction bases with no gene match: 4. The CDR3 spells CASSQGTGGKSYEQYF. The CDR3 DNA reads TGCGCCAGCAGCCAAGGGACAGGGGGAAAGTCCTACGAGCAGTACTTC.

The V call is TRBV9, the J call TRBJ2-5; 8 bases fit TRBD1. J lost 2 bases, V lost 3 bases, and 6 bases had no gene match. Germline V gene sequence: CDR1 SGDLS, CDR2 YYNGEE. The CDR3 runs 15 residues. The CDR3 sequence: CASSGQGILQETQYF. CDR3 coding DNA: TGTGCCAGCAGCGGACAGGGGATTCTTCAAGAGACCCAGTACTTC.

The chain links TRBV4-1 to TRBJ1-1; maybe TRBD1 (5 bases). Deletions cut 0 bases from V and 0 bases from J, with 8 bases between. The CDR3 has 15 residues. CDR1 and CDR2 from the germline V gene are MGHRA and YSYEKL. DNA of the CDR3: TGCGCCAGCAGCCAAGAGGGACGGGTGAACACTGAAGCTTTCTTT. It codes for CASSQEGRVNTEAFF.

This clone showed up just once. A much larger clone sits a single nucleotide away, making a read error possible. Other DNA sequences in the sample encode the same CDR3. The chain has TRBV14 and TRBJ1-3, with D possibly being TRBD1 (6 bases). CDR3 size: 15 residues. Looked up from germline, CDR1 is SGHDN and CDR2 is FVKESK. The V end was cut by 0 bases, the J end by 2 bases, with 8 bases between. The CDR3 reads CASSQDHRAGNTIYF. The CDR3 DNA reads as TGTGCCAGCAGCCAAGACCACAGGGCTGGAAACACCATATATTTT. The whole variable domain, filled in from reference TRBV14 and TRBJ1-3, reads EAGVTQFPSHSVIEKGQTVTLRCDPISGHDNLYWYRRVMGKEIKFLLHFVKESKQDESGMPNNRFLAERTGGTYSTLKVQPAELEDSGVYFCASSQDHRAGNTIYFGEGSWLTVV.

The rearrangement uses TRBV14 and TRBJ2-2; D is undetermined. The CDR3 spans 14 residues. Germline V gene data show CDR1 as SGHDN and CDR2 as FVKESK. The V gene lost 4 bases and the J gene lost 3 bases, with 9 bases spanning the gap. The CDR3 region is CASSLGRYTGELFF. The CDR3 bases are TGTGCCAGCAGCCTGGGCCGTTACACCGGGGAGCTGTTTTTT.

J is TRBJ2-1 and V is TRBV28; tentative D call: TRBD2 (5 bases). V lost 7 bases, J lost 9 bases, and 13 bases lay in between. This CDR3 comprises 12 residues. In germline, CDR1 is MDHEN, CDR2 SYDVKM. For the CDR3, the DNA is TGTGCCAGCACCGTAGGTCTAGCTGAGCAGTTCTTC. This codes for CASTVGLAEQFF.

The genes are TRBV4-3 and TRBJ2-2; TRBD1 might be the D (6 bases). The CDR3 totals 18 residues. CDR1 and CDR2 (germline): LGHNA, YSLEER. V dropped 3 bases and J dropped 2 bases, with 19 bases sitting between them. The CDR3 loop reads CASSQGRTGWENTGELFF. The CDR3 nucleotides read TGCGCCAGCAGCCAGGGCCGTACAGGGTGGGAAAACACCGGGGAGCTGTTTTTT.

The rearrangement joins TRBV7-9 to TRBJ2-5; 8 bases line up with TRBD1. The CDR3 extends over 16 amino acids. CDR1 and CDR2 from the germline V gene are SEHNR and FQNEAQ (reference sequence). The ends lost 5 bases at V and 3 bases at J; junction bases unmatched: 11. In nucleotides, the CDR3 is TGTGCCAGCAGCAAGGGTACCGGGACAGGCGAAGAGACCCAGTACTTC. As protein: CASSKGTGTGEETQYF.

V is TRBV7-6 and J is TRBJ2-6; D is ambiguous. CDR1 is SGHVS, CDR2 FNYEAQ, per germline. Between the trimmed V and J ends, which lost 6 bases and 0 bases, there was a span of 9 bases. The CDR3 totals 15 residues. The CDR3 bases are TGTGCCAGCAGTCCCTTTGGCTCTGGGGCCAACGTCCTGACTTTC. Translating it yields CASSPFGSGANVLTF.

The chain couples TRBV27 to TRBJ2-1; D ambiguous. The CDR3 runs 17 residues. The germline gives CDR1 MNHEY, CDR2 SMNVEV (reference sequence). V was cut by 5 bases and J by 6 bases, with 23 bases left in between. CDR3: CASSPPSAIILGNEQFF. The CDR3 DNA reads TGTGCCAGCAGTCCCCCCTCGGCCATTATACTCGGCAATGAGCAGTTCTTC.

The rearrangement links TRBV4-1 to TRBJ2-7; 8 bases line up with TRBD2. The CDR3 is made up of 15 amino acids. CDR1 is MGHRA, CDR2 YSYEKL, per germline. Trimming removed 6 bases from V and 2 bases from J; junction bases left unmatched: 9. CDR3: CASSHGGGRTYEQYF. CDR3 nucleotides: TGCGCCAGCAGTCATGGGGGCGGGAGGACCTACGAGCAGTACTTC.

The CDR3 sequence is CASSALAGGQADTQYF. The CDR3 DNA sequence: TGTGCCAGCAGCGCCTTAGCGGGAGGGCAGGCAGATACGCAGTATTTT. The rearrangement links TRBV7-2 to TRBJ2-3, with 11 bases identical to TRBD2. Losses at the gene ends were 5 bases for V and 4 bases for J; bases not matched to a gene: 8. CDR3 length: 16 amino acids. Germline CDR1 SGHTA, CDR2 FQGNSA.

The V gene is TRBV6-5, the J gene TRBJ2-7, with D possibly matching TRBD1 (6 bases). V lost 0 bases and J 3 bases, leaving 9 bases between the germline ends. This CDR3 has 14 amino acids. CDR1 and CDR2 from the germline V gene are MNHEY and SVGAGI. CDR3 in DNA: TGTGCCAGCAGTTACTCTCCGGACAGCTACGAGCAGTACTTC. As protein: CASSYSPDSYEQYF.

The chain employs TRBV19 and TRBJ2-7, with TRBD1 identical over 9 bases. The CDR3 consists of 14 residues. Germline values: CDR1 LNHDA, CDR2 SQIVND (reference sequence). V shed 5 bases and J 2 bases; nucleotides not matched to a gene: 4. In DNA form, the CDR3 reads TGTGCCAGTAGTTCCCGGGACAGGGCCTACGAGCAGTACTTC. It specifies CASSSRDRAYEQYF.

The gene calls are TRBV5-5 and TRBJ1-4; no definite D call. Deletions cut 4 bases from V and 8 bases from J, with 12 bases between. CDR1 is SGHKS, CDR2 YYEKEE, per germline (reference sequence). The CDR3 is 13 amino acids. The chain's CDR3 is CASSGIVGEKLFF. DNA for the CDR3: TGTGCCAGCAGCGGGATTGTAGGGGAAAAACTGTTTTTT.

The chain is built from TRBV9 and TRBJ1-1, with D hard to call. This CDR3 contains 16 residues. V gave up 3 bases and J gave up 2 bases, with 17 bases separating them. Germline CDR1 and CDR2: SGDLS and YYNGEE. The CDR3 loop is CASSAAGPTTNTEAFF. In DNA, the CDR3 is TGTGCCAGCAGCGCAGCCGGACCGACTACTAACACTGAAGCTTTCTTT.

The V call is TRBV5-6, the J call TRBJ2-7; 9 bases are a match to TRBD1. This CDR3 has 14 amino acids. Looked up from germline, CDR1 is SGHDT and CDR2 is YYEEEE. V gave up 3 bases and J gave up 9 bases; unmatched junction bases: 10. The CDR3 region has the DNA TGTGCCAGCAGCTCCGGACAGGGGAGGCGGACGCAGTACTTC. This sequence encodes CASSSGQGRRTQYF.

DNA of the CDR3: TGTGCCAGCAGCGAAGTCTCCCCCGGGGAGCTGTTTTTT. This codes for CASSEVSPGELFF. The V and J genes are TRBV5-4 and TRBJ2-2, with D uncertain. The CDR3 spans 13 residues. The germline CDR1 and CDR2 sequences are SGHNT and YYREEE (reference sequence). The V gene lost 4 bases and the J gene lost 6 bases, with 10 bases spanning the gap.

This clone was counted a single time. The V call is TRBV7-5, the J call TRBJ2-7; the tabulated D call, TRBD2, remains unverified against the DNA. TRBV7-5 is a pseudogene segment. CDR3 length: 12 amino acids. CDR3: CARSSYSYEQYF. Written as DNA, the CDR3 is TGTGCCAGATCGTCCTACTCCTACGAGCAGTACTTC.